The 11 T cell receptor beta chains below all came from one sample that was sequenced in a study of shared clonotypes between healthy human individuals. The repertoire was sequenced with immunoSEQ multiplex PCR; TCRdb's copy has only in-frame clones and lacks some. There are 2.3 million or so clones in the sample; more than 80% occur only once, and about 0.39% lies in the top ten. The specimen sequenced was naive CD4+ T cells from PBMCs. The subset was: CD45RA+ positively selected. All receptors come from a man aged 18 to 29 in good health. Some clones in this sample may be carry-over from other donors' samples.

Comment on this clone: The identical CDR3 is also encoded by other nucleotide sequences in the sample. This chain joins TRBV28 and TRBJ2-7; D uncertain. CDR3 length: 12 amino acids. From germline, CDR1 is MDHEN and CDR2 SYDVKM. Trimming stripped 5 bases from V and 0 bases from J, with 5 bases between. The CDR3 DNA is TGTGCCAGCAGTCCGAGCTCCTACGAGCAGTACTTC. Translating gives CASSPSSYEQYF. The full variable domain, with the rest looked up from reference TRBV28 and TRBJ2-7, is DVKVTQSSRYLVKRTGEKVFLECVQDMDHENMFWYRQDPGLGLRLIYFSYDVKMKEKGDIPEGYSVSREKKERFSLILESASTNQTSMYLCASSPSSYEQYFGPGTRLTVT.

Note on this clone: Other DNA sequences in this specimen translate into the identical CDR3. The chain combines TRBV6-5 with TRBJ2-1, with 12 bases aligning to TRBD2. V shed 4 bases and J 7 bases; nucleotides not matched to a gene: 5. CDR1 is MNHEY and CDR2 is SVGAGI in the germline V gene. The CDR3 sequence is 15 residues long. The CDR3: CASSSGLAGTNEQFF. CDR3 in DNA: TGTGCCAGCAGTTCCGGACTAGCGGGAACTAATGAGCAGTTCTTC.

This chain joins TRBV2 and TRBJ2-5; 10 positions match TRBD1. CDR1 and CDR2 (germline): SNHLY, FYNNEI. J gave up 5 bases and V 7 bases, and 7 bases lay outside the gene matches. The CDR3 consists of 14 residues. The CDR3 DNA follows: TGTGCCAGCACCAGACAGGGGGCGATGGAGACCCAGTACTTC. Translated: CASTRQGAMETQYF.

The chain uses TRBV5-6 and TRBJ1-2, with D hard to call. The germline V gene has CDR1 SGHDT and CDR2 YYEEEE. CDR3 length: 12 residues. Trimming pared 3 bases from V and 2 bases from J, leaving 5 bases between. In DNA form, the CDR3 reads TGTGCCAGCAGCTGGCGGAACTATGGCTACACCTTC. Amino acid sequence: CASSWRNYGYTF.

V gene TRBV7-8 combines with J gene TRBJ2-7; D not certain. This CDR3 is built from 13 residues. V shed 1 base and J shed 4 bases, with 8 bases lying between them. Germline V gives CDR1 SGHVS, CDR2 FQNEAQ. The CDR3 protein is CASSLEAVYEQYF. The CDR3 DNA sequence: TGTGCCAGCAGCTTAGAGGCGGTTTACGAGCAGTACTTC.

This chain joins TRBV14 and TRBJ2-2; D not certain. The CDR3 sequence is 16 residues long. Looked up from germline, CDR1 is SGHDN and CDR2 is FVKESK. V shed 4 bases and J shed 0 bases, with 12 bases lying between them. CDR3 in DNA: TGTGCCAGCAGCCGTCTGCAGTACGCGAACACCGGGGAGCTGTTTTTT. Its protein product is CASSRLQYANTGELFF.

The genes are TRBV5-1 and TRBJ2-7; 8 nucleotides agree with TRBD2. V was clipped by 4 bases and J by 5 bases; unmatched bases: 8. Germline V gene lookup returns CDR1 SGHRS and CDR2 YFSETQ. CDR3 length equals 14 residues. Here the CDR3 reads CASSPIREGNEQYF. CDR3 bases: TGCGCCAGCAGCCCGATTCGGGAGGGCAACGAGCAGTACTTC.

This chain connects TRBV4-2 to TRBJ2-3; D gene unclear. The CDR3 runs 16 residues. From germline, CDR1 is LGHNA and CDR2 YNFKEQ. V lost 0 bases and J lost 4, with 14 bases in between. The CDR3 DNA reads TGTGCCAGCAGCCAAGATTGGTTGGTAGTGTCAGATACGCAGTATTTT. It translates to CASSQDWLVVSDTQYF.

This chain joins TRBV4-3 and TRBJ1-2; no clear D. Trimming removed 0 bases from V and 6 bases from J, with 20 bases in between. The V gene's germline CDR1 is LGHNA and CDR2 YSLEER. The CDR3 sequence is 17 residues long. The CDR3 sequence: CASSQDPWQALMDGYTF. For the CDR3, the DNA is TGCGCCAGCAGCCAAGATCCCTGGCAGGCTTTGATGGATGGCTACACCTTC.

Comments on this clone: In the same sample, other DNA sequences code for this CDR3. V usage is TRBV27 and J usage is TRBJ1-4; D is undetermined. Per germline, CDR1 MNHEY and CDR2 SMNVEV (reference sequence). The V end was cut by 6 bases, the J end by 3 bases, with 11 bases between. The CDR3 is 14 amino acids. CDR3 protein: CASRRGSANEKLFF. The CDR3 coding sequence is TGTGCCAGCAGACGAGGCTCAGCTAATGAAAAACTGTTTTTT.

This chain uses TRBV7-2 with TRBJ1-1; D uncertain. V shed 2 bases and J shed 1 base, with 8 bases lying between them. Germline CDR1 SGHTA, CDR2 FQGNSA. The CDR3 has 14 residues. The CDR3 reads CASSLSNGNTEAFF. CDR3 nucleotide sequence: TGTGCCAGCAGCTTATCAAACGGGAACACTGAAGCTTTCTTT.